Presented here are 9 T cell receptor beta chains from one specimen sequenced in a study of human T cells and chemical hapten exposure. TCRdb re-called the RACE reads with MiXCR, one entry per CDR3 protein. Of about 270,000 distinct CDR3 sequences in the sample, about 7.7% were seen once. This sample's time point: pre-sensitization, week 0. Indicated treatment: therapeutic diphenylcyclopropenone sensitization with weekly scalp DPC. The sequencing used whole blood, collected in connection with sensitization to the hapten diphenylcyclopropenone (DPC). Receptors were obtained from a man younger than 35 with alopecia areata. Some clones in this sample may be carry-over from other donors' samples.

This clonotype came up once. A much larger clone differs from this one at a single base, so this may be a read error. V gene TRBV25-1 combines with J gene TRBJ1-1, with D unresolved. Germline values: CDR1 MGHDK, CDR2 SYGVNS. The CDR3 loop spans 13 amino acids. The V gene lost 3 bases and the J gene lost 5 bases, with 10 bases spanning the gap. CDR3 in amino acids: CASSEFTVTEAFF. CDR3 nucleotide sequence: TGTGCCAGCAGTGAGTTTACAGTTACTGAAGCTTTCTTT.

The chain is built from TRBV7-2 and TRBJ1-5, with D possibly matching TRBD1 (5 bases). The CDR3 spans 15 residues. Germline V gene data show CDR1 as SGHTA and CDR2 as FQGNSA. V lost 4 bases, J lost 0 bases, and 10 bases lay in between. The DNA of the CDR3 is TGTGCCAGCAGCTCCGGGGGAAATAGCAATCAGCCCCAGCATTTT. This translates into CASSSGGNSNQPQHF.

This clonotype was counted between two and nine times. V gene TRBV3-1 combines with J gene TRBJ1-1; D not resolved. V lost 0 bases and J lost 7, with 15 bases in between. The CDR3 spans 15 residues. From germline, CDR1 is LGHDT and CDR2 YNNKEL (reference sequence). CDR3: CASSQDNVAGGEAFF. The CDR3 DNA reads as TGTGCCAGCAGCCAAGATAACGTTGCGGGAGGTGAAGCTTTCTTT.

This CDR3 reads CASSLGLAGSKEQFF. The CDR3, as DNA: TGTGCCAGCAGCTTAGGACTAGCGGGAAGCAAGGAGCAGTTCTTC. The chain is built from TRBV11-2 and TRBJ2-1, with 11 bases fitting TRBD2. Germline CDR1 is SGHAT and CDR2 is FQNNGV. This CDR3 region has 15 residues. V lost 1 base to trimming and J lost 10 bases; unmatched junction nucleotides: 6.

This sequence joins TRBV7-9 and TRBJ2-7, with D hard to call. CDR1 and CDR2 (germline): SEHNR, FQNEAQ (reference sequence). CDR3 length: 14 amino acids. Trimming cost V 0 bases and J 3 bases, with 9 bases left between them. The CDR3 here is CASSLAQLGYEQYF. The CDR3 region has the DNA TGTGCCAGCAGCTTAGCGCAGCTCGGCTACGAGCAGTACTTC.

The genes are TRBV3-1 and TRBJ1-4; TRBD1 matches 9 bases. This CDR3 is built from 14 residues. The germline V gene encodes CDR1 LGHDT and CDR2 YNNKEL (reference sequence). V shed 3 bases, J shed 8 bases, and the junction held 4 bases outside the gene matches. CDR3 sequence: CASSQGQGREKLFF. CDR3 DNA sequence: TGTGCCAGCAGCCAGGGACAGGGAAGAGAAAAACTGTTTTTT.

This clonotype was observed at least ten times. CDR3 protein: CASRRTFATNEKLFF. The CDR3 DNA follows: TGCGCCAGCAGGCGGACGTTTGCAACTAATGAAAAACTGTTTTTT. The chain recombines TRBV4-1 with TRBJ1-4; D is uncertain. Trimming shortened V by 6 bases and J by 0 bases, and 11 bases separated the two germline ends. Germline V gene sequence: CDR1 MGHRA, CDR2 YSYEKL. The CDR3 totals 15 residues.

This clonotype was seen a few times. V usage is TRBV9 and J usage is TRBJ1-6, with no clear D. Germline V gene sequence: CDR1 SGDLS, CDR2 YYNGEE. Trimming took off 3 bases at V and 9 bases at J, with 13 bases between the two ends. The CDR3 runs to 14 residues. DNA for the CDR3: TGTGCCAGCAGCGGCAAATATGGGGTTTCACCCCTCCACTTT. Translated, it gives CASSGKYGVSPLHF.

At least ten counts were recorded for this clonotype. V gene TRBV2 combines with J gene TRBJ2-5; D call uncertain. V lost 1 base to trimming and J lost 4 bases, with 4 bases between them. The length of the CDR3 is 12 residues. Germline CDR1 reads SNHLY; CDR2 reads FYNNEI. As DNA, the CDR3 is TGTGCCAGCAGTGAAGAGGGAGAGACCCAGTACTTC. The encoded protein is CASSEEGETQYF.